This T cell receptor beta chain derives from a study of T cells expressing NK-cell markers. Study as a whole: Obtained from sorted CD3+CD56+NKG2C+, CD3+CD56+NKG2C- and CD3+CD56-NKG2C+ T cells were the TCR beta repertoires. Study-level findings and limits: For five or six donors, the dominant NKG2C+ clonotypes made up roughly 1.0-7.0% of their CD8+ T cells. Researchers report these clonotypes also headed the CD3+CD56-NKG2C+ fraction in a few donors.

With respect to this clonotype: The antigen remains unidentified.

This CDR3 has 14 amino acids. The V gene's germline CDR1 is KGHSH and CDR2 LQKENI. For each CDR3 protein, TCRdb gives one entry from its re-call of the 5' RACE reads, without DNA. The sample data list around 110,000 distinct CDR3 sequences. This chain uses TRBV18 with TRBJ2-7; without DNA, the TCRdb call of TRBD2 cannot be checked. The source material was blood T cells: a sorted CD56 or NKG2C T cell subset, CD4+ or CD8+ T cells, or bulk PBMC T cells (not recorded which). The source of this sequence is a woman between 18 and 69 years old in good health. The CDR3 reads CASSPASGSYEQYF.